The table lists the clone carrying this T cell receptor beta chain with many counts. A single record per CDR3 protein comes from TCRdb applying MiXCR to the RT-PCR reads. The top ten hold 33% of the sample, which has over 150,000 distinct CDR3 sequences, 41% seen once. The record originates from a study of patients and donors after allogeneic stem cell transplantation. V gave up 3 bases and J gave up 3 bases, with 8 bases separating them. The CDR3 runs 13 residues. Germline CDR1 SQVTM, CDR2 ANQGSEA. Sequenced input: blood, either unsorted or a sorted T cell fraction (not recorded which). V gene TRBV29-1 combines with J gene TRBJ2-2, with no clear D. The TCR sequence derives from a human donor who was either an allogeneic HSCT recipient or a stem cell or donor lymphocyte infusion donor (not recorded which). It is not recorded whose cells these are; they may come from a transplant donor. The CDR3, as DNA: TGCAGCGTTGATGGTGGATACACCGGGGAGCTGTTTTTT. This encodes CSVDGGYTGELFF.